Described below is a single T cell receptor (beta chain) sequence and its context. This clonotype was counted many times. Its antigen is not yet known. Per-base qualities were not stored, and no clone one base away is much larger. This sample is part of a study of spatial heterogeneity in lung cancer (dated by TCRdb to about 2019). With respect to the entire study: Donors were 72 patients with early-stage, untreated non-small cell lung cancer from the lung TRACERx cohort. Follow-up PBMC samples were sequenced whenever available, with the median time to follow-up being approximately two years after resection. More beta-chain than alpha-chain transcripts were consistently detected, likely reflecting higher beta-chain transcript abundance. In the raw uncorrected reads, each unique combination of TCR and UMI appeared on average more than ten times. In non-small cell lung cancer, the study quantitatively compared TCR alpha and beta repertoires across several tumor regions, matched nontumor lung, and blood. The study linked features of the TCR repertoire to counts of nonsynonymous mutations, which were determined by whole-exome sequencing of tumor tissue. Both alpha and beta chains were TCR-sequenced in 220 or so tumor regions, fewer than 80 matched nontumor lung samples and more than 50 PBMC samples obtained at surgery.

The sample's time point, from its label and the paper: blood at routine non-recurrence follow-up after resection. Whole RNA extracted from tumor and nontumor lung tissue, or from cryopreserved PBMC samples, was used for TCR sequencing without cell sorting. A patient was chosen for TCR sequencing only when enough RNA was available from at least two tumor regions. Study-level results and caveats: Comparisons of baseline and follow-up blood repertoires included only around 15 patients. Confirming at a functional level the hypothesis that regional TCRs recognize regional mutations was considered to require additional single-cell paired TCR alpha and beta sequencing. Ubiquitous expanded tumor TCRs showed up in blood more often at tumor resection than at routine follow-up.

The CDR3 covers 14 residues, taking in both the cysteine and the phenylalanine. The entry retains the CDR3 DNA only, 42 bases that are in frame from base 1. Trimming takes 7 bases from V and 4 bases from J, and the germline ends sit 19 bases apart. Based on the germline V gene, the CDR1 and CDR2 sequences are SQVTM and ANQGSEA. The library was produced with 5' RACE. TCRdb records NextSeq 500 as the sequencer. To allow correction of PCR and sequencing errors, the TCR library protocol tagged every TCR cDNA molecule with a unique molecular identifier. The original methods were these. TCR identification, UMI-based error correction and CDR3 extraction were all carried out with Decombinator tools. TCRs above a frequency of 2 per 1,000, corresponding to the top 1% of the tumor frequency distribution, were defined as expanded. Rényi diversity was computed with the R vegan package after subsampling each repertoire 100 times to 5,000 TCRs. CDR3 similarity networks were built from amino acid triplet string-kernel similarity, with CDR3s being connected when pairwise similarity was above 0.82. TCRdb took the public reads, trimmed them with fastp at Q25, ran MiXCR for clone calling and kept in-frame beta chains. Rows with a matching CDR3 protein are joined into one entry that keeps the most common DNA and genes. The V and J calls reflect TCRdb's pipeline rather than the authors' work. This sample comprises tens of thousands of distinct CDR3 sequences, 7.4% of them detected only once. Around 38% of the sample is held by the ten biggest clonotypes.

This sample comprised PBMCs, obtained at follow-up. The V and J segments used are TRBV29-1 and TRBJ2-5, and TRBD2 may be the D gene, going by 6 matching bases. The sequence was collected from a female donor with early-stage non-small cell lung cancer. The nucleotides read TGCAGCGGGTCGACGTCTAGCGTTCGAGAGACCCAGTACTTC. It is translated as CSGSTSSVRETQYF. This CDR3, with the reference TRBV29-1 and TRBJ2-5 proteins standing in past its ends, gives the full variable domain SAVISQKPSRDICQRGTSLTIQCQVDSQVTMMFWYRQQPGQSLTLIATANQGSEATYESGFVIDKFPISRPNLTFSTLTVSNMSPEDSSIYLCSGSTSSVRETQYFGPGTRLLVL.